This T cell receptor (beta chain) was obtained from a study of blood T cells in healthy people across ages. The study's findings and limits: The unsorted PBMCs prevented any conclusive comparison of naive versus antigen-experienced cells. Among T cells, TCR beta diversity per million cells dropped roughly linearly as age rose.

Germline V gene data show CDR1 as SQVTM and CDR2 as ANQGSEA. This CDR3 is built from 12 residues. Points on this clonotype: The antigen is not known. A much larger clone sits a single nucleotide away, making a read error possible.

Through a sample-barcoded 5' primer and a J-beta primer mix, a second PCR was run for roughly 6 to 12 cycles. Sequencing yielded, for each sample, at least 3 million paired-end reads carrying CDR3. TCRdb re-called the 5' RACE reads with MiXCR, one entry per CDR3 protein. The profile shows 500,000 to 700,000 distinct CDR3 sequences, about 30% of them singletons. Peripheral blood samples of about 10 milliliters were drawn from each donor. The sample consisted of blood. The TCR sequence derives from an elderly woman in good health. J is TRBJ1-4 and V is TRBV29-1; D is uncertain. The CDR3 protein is CSVQIDIEKRFF. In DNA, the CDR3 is TGCAGCGTTCAAATTGATATTGAAAAACGGTTTTTT.